Included here is one T cell receptor beta chain sequence, with context. Following RNA extraction, reverse transcription yielded cDNA that acted as the sequencing template. Clones were read by immunoSEQ multiplex PCR, and TCRdb kept only the in-frame ones, dropping some. The table includes 100,000 to 150,000 clones, 45% to 50% detected once. The data belong to a study of CD8+ T cells in alopecia areata. The CDR3 loop spans 14 amino acids. CDR1 and CDR2 from the germline V gene are MNHEY and SVGAGI. Trimming cost V 7 bases and J 1 base, with 13 bases left between them. As part of sample collection, lesional scalp punch biopsies and peripheral blood were taken from alopecia areata patients. Sorting of CD4+ and CD8+ T cells was performed on PBMCs.

The sequencing input was NKG2D-low CD8+ T cells sorted from blood. The chain is built from TRBV6-5 and TRBJ1-1; D is unclear. This receptor was taken from a human donor with alopecia areata. The CDR3, as DNA: TGTGCCAGCAACATCGGTCAGCCGAACACTGAAGCTTTCTTT. Translated: CASNIGQPNTEAFF.